This is a list of T cell receptor beta chains from one sample in a study of blood T cells in healthy people across ages. One entry per CDR3 protein results from TCRdb running MiXCR on the 5' RACE reads. The sample carries roughly 570,000 distinct CDR3 sequences, 25% to 30% recorded once. The sample taken for sequencing was blood. The origin of the receptors is a woman in her 70s in good health. Both conserved end residues are part of each CDR3. A D gene is named only where the DNA matches it firmly. Clone size is not always given. Where it is, it says once, few, many or a class for expanded clones.

D gene,V gene,clone size,J gene,CDR3 protein,CDR3 DNA
-,TRBV20-1,many,TRBJ2-5,CSAAGQETQYF,TGCAGTGCTGCCGGGCAAGAGACCCAGTACTTC
-,TRBV4-2,-,TRBJ2-2,CASSRKIGAQRSHTWELFF,TGTGCCAGCAGCCGCAAAATAGGGGCTCAAAGATCGCACACCTGGGAGCTGTTTTTT
-,TRBV5-1,many,TRBJ2-3,CASSLTRSSDTQYF,TGCGCCAGCAGCTTAACAAGATCGTCCGATACGCAGTATTTT
TRBD1,TRBV4-2,many,TRBJ1-4,CASSQDRSGQGPAHGEKLFF,TGTGCCAGCAGCCAAGACCGGTCCGGACAGGGCCCAGCTCATGGTGAAAAACTGTTTTTT
TRBD1,TRBV11-3,-,TRBJ1-1,CASSLQGGQNTEAFF,TGTGCCAGCAGCTTACAGGGGGGACAGAACACTGAAGCTTTCTTT
-,TRBV2,few,TRBJ2-4,CASSEQGLAKNIQYF,TGTGCCAGCAGTGAACAGGGGCTGGCCAAAAACATTCAGTACTTC
-,TRBV20-1,-,TRBJ2-3,CSARISSVSGTDTQYF,TGCAGTGCTAGAATTTCAAGTGTGTCCGGCACAGATACGCAGTATTTT
TRBD1,TRBV12-3/TRBV12-4,-,TRBJ1-4,CASSPTGGEKLFF,TGTGCCAGCAGTCCAACAGGGGGCGAAAAACTGTTTTTT
TRBD1,TRBV7-6,few,TRBJ2-7,CASSVGTGYEQYF,TGTGCCAGCAGCGTCGGGACAGGCTACGAGCAGTACTTC
-,TRBV5-1,-,TRBJ2-7,CASSPKEAASYEQYF,TGCGCCAGCAGCCCCAAGGAAGCCGCCTCTTACGAGCAGTACTTC
TRBD1,TRBV4-1,-,TRBJ2-1,CASSQGGSPGQVNNEQFF,TGCGCCAGCAGCCAAGGGGGGAGTCCGGGACAGGTCAACAATGAGCAGTTCTTC
TRBD2,TRBV20-1,-,TRBJ2-1,CSASGLAGGTNEQFF,TGCAGTGCTAGTGGACTAGCGGGGGGTACCAATGAGCAGTTCTTC
-,TRBV7-9,few,TRBJ1-6,CASSTWDSYNSPLHF,TGTGCCAGCAGCACTTGGGACTCCTACAATTCACCCCTCCACTTT
-,TRBV7-2,-,TRBJ1-2,CASSQSAIYGYTF,TGTGCCAGCAGTCAGTCAGCCATCTATGGCTACACCTTC
-,TRBV11-2,-,TRBJ2-1,CASSPAGGGYNEQFF,TGTGCCAGCAGCCCCGCGGGTGGGGGCTACAATGAGCAGTTCTTC
-,TRBV21-1,few,TRBJ2-3,CASSKGLGRGPTDTQYF,TGTGCCAGCAGCAAAGGCCTTGGGCGGGGACCCACAGATACGCAGTATTTT
-,TRBV7-2,-,TRBJ2-5,CASSLGNSRPSETQYF,TGTGCCAGCAGCTTAGGAAATTCAAGACCCTCGGAGACCCAGTACTTC
TRBD1,TRBV20-1,-,TRBJ1-2,CSARDRLTGGNYGYTF,TGCAGTGCTAGAGATCGTTTGACAGGGGGCAACTATGGCTACACCTTC
-,TRBV20-1,few,TRBJ2-5,CSAHLGGKETQYF,TGCAGTGCACACCTCGGGGGCAAAGAGACCCAGTACTTC
-,TRBV19,few,TRBJ1-2,CASSIMVLSGDGYTF,TGTGCCAGTAGTATCATGGTACTTAGCGGAGATGGCTACACCTTC
TRBD2,TRBV7-8,-,TRBJ2-2,CASRRAGGAGELFF,TGTGCCAGCAGACGCGCGGGGGGCGCCGGGGAGCTGTTTTTT
TRBD1,TRBV7-2,-,TRBJ1-4,CASSHRQGSNEKLFF,TGTGCCAGCAGCCACCGACAGGGGAGTAATGAAAAACTGTTTTTT
-,TRBV2,-,TRBJ2-7,CASREDYYEQYF,TGTGCCAGCAGGGAGGACTACTACGAGCAGTACTTC
TRBD2,TRBV29-1,-,TRBJ2-5,CGVEISGGTKTQYF,TGCGGCGTTGAGATTAGCGGGGGGACGAAGACCCAGTACTTC
TRBD1,TRBV15,-,TRBJ2-1,CATSRFGDSSYNEQFF,TGTGCCACCAGCAGGTTCGGGGACAGTTCCTACAATGAGCAGTTCTTC
-,TRBV7-2,few,TRBJ2-7,CASSLGWGAYNEQYF,TGTGCCAGCAGCTTAGGTTGGGGGGCCTACAACGAGCAGTACTTC
-,TRBV20-1,-,TRBJ2-7,CSARDPPEQYF,TGCAGTGCTAGAGATCCCCCCGAGCAGTACTTC
-,TRBV19,-,TRBJ2-4,CASSSDGGLRNIQYF,TGTGCCAGTAGCTCCGACGGTGGGCTGAGGAACATTCAGTACTTC
TRBD2,TRBV4-3,-,TRBJ2-5,CASSQDSWGGQETQYF,TGCGCCAGCAGCCAAGATAGTTGGGGGGGACAAGAGACCCAGTACTTC
-,TRBV29-1,many,TRBJ2-1,CSESSGGEQFF,TGCAGCGAGTCCTCCGGGGGTGAGCAGTTCTTC
-,TRBV12-5,-,TRBJ1-1,CASGLKQGTEAFF,TGTGCTAGTGGTTTGAAGCAGGGTACTGAAGCTTTCTTT
TRBD1,TRBV7-2,-,TRBJ2-1,CASSSPSGQVAEQFF,TGTGCCAGCAGCTCCCCCTCGGGACAGGTGGCTGAGCAGTTCTTC
-,TRBV6-6,few,TRBJ1-6,CATGENNSPLHF,TGTGCCACGGGGGAAAACAATTCACCCCTCCACTTT
TRBD2,TRBV7-2,-,TRBJ2-1,CASSLMGGTGRSGEQFF,TGTGCCAGCAGCTTAATGGGGGGGACTGGGCGTTCGGGTGAGCAGTTCTTC
TRBD1,TRBV7-2,many,TRBJ2-5,CASSLVGTEQETQYF,TGTGCCAGCAGCTTAGTAGGGACAGAACAAGAGACCCAGTACTTC
-,TRBV7-9,-,TRBJ2-2,CASTSDSDTGELFF,TGTGCCAGCACCTCGGACAGCGACACCGGGGAGCTGTTTTTT
-,TRBV12-3/TRBV12-4,-,TRBJ2-1,CASSYRQDHPNEQFF,TGTGCCAGCAGTTACCGACAGGACCATCCCAATGAGCAGTTCTTC
-,TRBV12-3/TRBV12-4,few,TRBJ2-2,CASRETGPGELFF,TGTGCCAGCAGGGAAACAGGGCCCGGGGAGCTGTTTTTT
-,TRBV4-3,-,TRBJ1-2,CASSQESGAVYGYTF,TGCGCCAGCAGCCAAGAATCCGGCGCCGTCTATGGCTACACCTTC
-,TRBV20-1,few,TRBJ2-2,CSARLADSNTGELFF,TGCAGTGCTAGATTGGCAGACTCGAACACCGGGGAGCTGTTTTTT
TRBD1,TRBV20-1,-,TRBJ1-2,CSAPDREYGGYTF,TGCAGTGCCCCGGACAGGGAGTACGGTGGCTACACCTTC
-,TRBV29-1,-,TRBJ1-2,CSVVLGNGYTF,TGTAGCGTTGTGCTCGGAAATGGCTACACCTTC
-,TRBV11-2,-,TRBJ2-7,CASSDGRGIAYEQYF,TGTGCCAGCAGTGACGGACGGGGAATTGCCTACGAGCAGTACTTC
-,TRBV20-1,-,TRBJ1-5,CSAALDRSNQPQHF,TGCAGTGCTGCCCTGGACAGATCTAATCAGCCCCAGCATTTT
-,TRBV4-2,-,TRBJ1-2,CASSQDHVGGYGYTF,TGTGCCAGCAGCCAAGATCACGTAGGGGGTTATGGCTACACCTTC
TRBD2,TRBV20-1,-,TRBJ2-7,CSARPSGGAGEQYF,TGCAGTGCCCGCCCTAGCGGGGGGGCGGGCGAGCAGTACTTC
TRBD1,TRBV4-3,-,TRBJ1-1,CASSQGQVGTEAFF,TGCGCCAGCAGCCAGGGACAGGTGGGGACTGAAGCTTTCTTT
-,TRBV4-1,once,TRBJ2-1,CASSQGPWRRENEQFF,TGCGCCAGCAGCCAAGGCCCGTGGAGGCGGGAAAATGAGCAGTTCTTC
-,TRBV15,-,TRBJ2-4,CATSIKGVNIQYF,TGTGCCACCAGCATCAAGGGGGTAAACATTCAGTACTTC
-,TRBV7-2,few,TRBJ1-4,CASSLVGNNEKLFF,TGTGCCAGCAGCTTAGTCGGGAACAATGAAAAACTGTTTTTT
TRBD1,TRBV6-2/TRBV6-3,-,TRBJ2-5,CASLDIRDSDVTQYF,TGTGCCAGCCTGGACATCAGGGACAGCGACGTAACCCAGTACTTC
TRBD2,TRBV7-2,-,TRBJ2-1,CASSLAGADYNEQFF,TGTGCCAGCAGCTTGGCGGGAGCCGACTACAATGAGCAGTTCTTC
TRBD2,TRBV5-1,few,TRBJ2-5,CASSLGAGGLTYQETQYF,TGCGCCAGCAGCTTGGGCGCGGGGGGGCTGACCTACCAAGAGACCCAGTACTTC
TRBD1,TRBV20-1,-,TRBJ1-4,CSAFGDREEVTNEKLFF,TGCAGTGCCTTCGGTGACAGGGAGGAGGTAACTAATGAAAAACTGTTTTTT
TRBD1,TRBV5-6,once,TRBJ2-1,CASSRTGREPEEQFF,TGTGCCAGCAGCAGGACAGGGAGAGAGCCAGAGGAGCAGTTCTTC
TRBD1,TRBV20-1,few,TRBJ1-2,CSVPGQEGTGTF,TGCAGTGTTCCGGGACAGGAGGGCACGGGGACCTTC
TRBD1,TRBV28,few,TRBJ2-5,CASSPHDRGLETQYF,TGTGCCAGCAGTCCCCATGACAGGGGGCTGGAGACCCAGTACTTC
-,TRBV20-1,-,TRBJ2-5,CSASSQGRETQYF,TGCAGTGCTAGCTCACAGGGCCGCGAGACCCAGTACTTC